This TCR beta chain was recovered during a study of T cell responses to AZD1222 COVID-19 vaccine. Study results and caveats: Donor demographics were predominantly white British with a female majority; clonal diversity may be underestimated.

As for this clone: What it recognizes is unknown.

Method: immunoSEQ multiplex PCR; TCRdb's copy keeps in-frame clones and lacks some. Among 150,000 or so clones listed, under 95% were seen once. CDR3 size: 14 residues. Germline V gene sequence: CDR1 SGHVS, CDR2 FQNEAQ. V trimming: 2 bases; J trimming: 1 base; junction bases outside the gene matches: 1. The origin of this receptor is an adult in good health. This sample comprised peripheral blood, obtained on day 0 of AZD1222 vaccination. The chain recombines TRBV7-8 with TRBJ1-1, with TRBD1 identical over 7 bases. The CDR3, as DNA: TGTGCCAGCAGCTTACGGGACAGGAACACTGAAGCTTTCTTT. It translates to CASSLRDRNTEAFF.